This T cell receptor beta chain appears in the sequencing data of a study of CDR3 diversity in severe acne. In TCRdb, the PCR reads were re-called with MiXCR into one record per CDR3 protein. The table shows more than 85,000 distinct CDR3 sequences, with approximately 47% occurring only once. Trimming removed 5 bases from V and 0 bases from J; junction bases left unmatched: 5. The CDR3 runs to 16 residues. Germline V gene lookup returns CDR1 ENHRY and CDR2 SYGVKD. The sample comprised blood. The gene calls are TRBV10-3 and TRBJ2-2; 8 bases map to TRBD1. This receptor was obtained from a male donor with acne. The CDR3 spells CAISTPGQANTGELFF. The DNA of the CDR3 is TGTGCCATCAGTACTCCGGGACAGGCGAACACCGGGGAGCTGTTTTTT.